This T cell receptor beta chain is drawn from a study of regulatory T cells in long-lasting Graves disease. General study results and limits: Persistent Graves' patients showed less TCR diversity than newly diagnosed ones. There were preferences for TRBV28, TRBJ1-2 and TRBJ2-5 in persistent disease.

The CDR3 spans 11 residues. Trimming took 0 bases from V and 5 from J, leaving 2 bases between them. Germline lookup yields CDR1 GTSNPN and CDR2 SVGIG (reference sequence). Construction of TCR beta libraries relied on iRepertoire HTBI primers and on Arm-PCR targeting CDR3 regions. TCRdb fed the multiplex PCR reads into MiXCR, producing one record per CDR3 protein. The sample holds roughly 510,000 distinct CDR3 sequences; 16% are singletons and the top ten take 12%. Documented time point: newly diagnosed GD, antithyroid drugs for less than 3 months. Researchers made the TCR library from RNA that was extracted from PBMCs. American Thyroid Association guidelines defined how Graves' disease was diagnosed. Turning to this clonotype: Its antigen remains unknown.

This sample was also put to use in a study of T cells in Graves' hyperthyroidism and ophthalmopathy.

The receptor was derived from a man aged 18 to 30 with Graves disease. The chain uses TRBV30 and TRBJ2-1, with D uncertain. The sample consisted of peripheral blood mononuclear cells (PBMCs), taken at new diagnosis, from a patient treated with antithyroid drugs. The CDR3 DNA reads as TGTGCCTGGAGTGTGGACAATGAGCAGTTCTTC. Amino acids: CAWSVDNEQFF.